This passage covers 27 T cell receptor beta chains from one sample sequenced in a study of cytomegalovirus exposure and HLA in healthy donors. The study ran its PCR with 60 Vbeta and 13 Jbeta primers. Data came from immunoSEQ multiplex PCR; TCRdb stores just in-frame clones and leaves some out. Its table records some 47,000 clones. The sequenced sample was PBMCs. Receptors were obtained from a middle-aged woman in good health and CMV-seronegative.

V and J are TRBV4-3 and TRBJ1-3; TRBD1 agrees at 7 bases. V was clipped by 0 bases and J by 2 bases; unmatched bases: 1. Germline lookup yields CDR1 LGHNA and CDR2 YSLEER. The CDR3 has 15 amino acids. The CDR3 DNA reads TGCGCCAGCAGCCAAGAACAGGGGACTGGAAACACCATATATTTT. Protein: CASSQEQGTGNTIYF.

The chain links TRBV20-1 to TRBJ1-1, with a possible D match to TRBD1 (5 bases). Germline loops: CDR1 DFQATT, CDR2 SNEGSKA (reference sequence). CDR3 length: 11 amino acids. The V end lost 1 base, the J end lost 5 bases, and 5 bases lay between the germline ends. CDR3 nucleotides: TGCAGTGCTAGAGGACAGACTGAAGCTTTCTTT. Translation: CSARGQTEAFF.

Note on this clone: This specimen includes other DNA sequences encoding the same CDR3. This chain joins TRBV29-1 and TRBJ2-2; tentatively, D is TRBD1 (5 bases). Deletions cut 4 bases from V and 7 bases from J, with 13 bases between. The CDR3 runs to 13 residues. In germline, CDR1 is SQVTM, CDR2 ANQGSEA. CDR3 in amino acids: CSVVPWGGGELFF. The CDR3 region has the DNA TGCAGCGTTGTGCCATGGGGCGGCGGGGAGCTGTTTTTT.

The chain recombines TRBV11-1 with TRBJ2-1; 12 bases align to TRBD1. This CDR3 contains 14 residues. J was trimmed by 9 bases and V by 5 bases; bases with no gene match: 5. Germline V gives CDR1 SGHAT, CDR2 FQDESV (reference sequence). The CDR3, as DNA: TGTGCCAGCAGCCGGGACAGGGGGCGCAGTGAGCAGTTCTTC. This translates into CASSRDRGRSEQFF.

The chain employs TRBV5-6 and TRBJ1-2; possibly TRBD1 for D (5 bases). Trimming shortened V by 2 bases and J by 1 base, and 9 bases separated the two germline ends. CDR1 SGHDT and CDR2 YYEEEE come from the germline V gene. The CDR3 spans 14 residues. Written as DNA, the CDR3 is TGTGCCAGCAGCTTACCGGGGGATAACTATGGCTACACCTTC. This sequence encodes CASSLPGDNYGYTF.

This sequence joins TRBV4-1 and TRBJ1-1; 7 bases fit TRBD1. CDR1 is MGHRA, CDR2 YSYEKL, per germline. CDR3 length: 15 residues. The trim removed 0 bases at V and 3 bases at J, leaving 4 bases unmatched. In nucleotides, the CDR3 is TGCGCCAGCAGCCAAGATGCAGGGGGAGACACTGAAGCTTTCTTT. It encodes CASSQDAGGDTEAFF.

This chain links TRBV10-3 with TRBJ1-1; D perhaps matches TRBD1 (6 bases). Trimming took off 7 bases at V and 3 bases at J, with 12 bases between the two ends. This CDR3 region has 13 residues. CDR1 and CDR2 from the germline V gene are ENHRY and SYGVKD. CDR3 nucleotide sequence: TGTGCCATCAAAAGGAACAGGGACACTGAAGCTTTCTTT. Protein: CAIKRNRDTEAFF.

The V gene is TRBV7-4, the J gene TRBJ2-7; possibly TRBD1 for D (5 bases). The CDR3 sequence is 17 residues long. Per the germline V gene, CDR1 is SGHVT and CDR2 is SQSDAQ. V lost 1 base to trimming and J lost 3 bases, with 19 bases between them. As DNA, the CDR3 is TGTGCCAGCAGCTTAGTGGGGCAGACGACGGAATTCTACGAGCAGTACTTC. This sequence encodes CASSLVGQTTEFYEQYF. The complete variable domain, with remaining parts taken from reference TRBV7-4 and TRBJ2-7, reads GAGVSQSPRYKVAKRGRDVALRCDSISGHVTLYWYRQTLGQGSEVLTYSQSDAQRDKSGRPSGRFSAERPERSVSTLKIQRTEQGDSAVYLCASSLVGQTTEFYEQYFGPGTRLTVT.

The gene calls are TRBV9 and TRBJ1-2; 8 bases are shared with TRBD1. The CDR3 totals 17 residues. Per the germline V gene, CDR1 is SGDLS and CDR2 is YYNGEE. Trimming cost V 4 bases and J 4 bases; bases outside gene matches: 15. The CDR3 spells CASSPRGGTGLSYGYTF. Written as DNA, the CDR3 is TGTGCCAGCAGCCCACGAGGGGGGACAGGTCTTTCCTATGGCTACACCTTC.

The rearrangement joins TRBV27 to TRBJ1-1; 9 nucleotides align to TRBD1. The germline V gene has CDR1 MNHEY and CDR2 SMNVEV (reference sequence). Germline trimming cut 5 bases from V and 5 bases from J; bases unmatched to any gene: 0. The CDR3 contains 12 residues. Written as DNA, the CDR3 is TGTGCCAGCAGTGACAGGGGGACTGAAGCTTTCTTT. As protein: CASSDRGTEAFF.

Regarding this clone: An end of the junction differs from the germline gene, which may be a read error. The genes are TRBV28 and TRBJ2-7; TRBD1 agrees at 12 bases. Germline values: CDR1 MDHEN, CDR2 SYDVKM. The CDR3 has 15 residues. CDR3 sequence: CASSSPGQGAYEQYF. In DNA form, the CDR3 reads TGTGCCAGCAGTTCACCGGGACAGGGGGCCTACGAGCAATACTTC.

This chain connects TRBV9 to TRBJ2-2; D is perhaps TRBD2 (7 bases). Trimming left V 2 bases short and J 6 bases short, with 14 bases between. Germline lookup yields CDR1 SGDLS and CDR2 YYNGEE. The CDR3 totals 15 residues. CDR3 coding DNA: TGTGCCAGCAGCGTTCGCAGGGAGGGGGCCGGGGAGCTGTTTTTT. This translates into CASSVRREGAGELFF.

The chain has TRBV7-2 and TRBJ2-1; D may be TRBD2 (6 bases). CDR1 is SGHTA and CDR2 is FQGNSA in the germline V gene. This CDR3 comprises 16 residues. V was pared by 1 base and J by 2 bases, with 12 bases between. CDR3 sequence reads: CASSLEVSGPYNEQFF. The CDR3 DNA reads TGTGCCAGCAGCTTAGAAGTTAGCGGCCCCTACAATGAGCAGTTCTTC.

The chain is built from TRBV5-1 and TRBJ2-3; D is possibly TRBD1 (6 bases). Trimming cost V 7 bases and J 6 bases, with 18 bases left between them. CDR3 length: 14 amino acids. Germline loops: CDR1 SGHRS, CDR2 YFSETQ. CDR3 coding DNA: TGCGCCAGCGGGGATCAGGGGCCTGCGGATACGCAGTATTTT. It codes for CASGDQGPADTQYF.

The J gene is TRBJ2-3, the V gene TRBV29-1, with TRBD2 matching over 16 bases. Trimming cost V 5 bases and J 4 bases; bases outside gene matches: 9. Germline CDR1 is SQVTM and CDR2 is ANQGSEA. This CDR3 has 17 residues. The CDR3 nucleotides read TGCAGCGTTCCCGGGACTAGCGGGAGGGCCTACGCAGATACGCAGTATTTT. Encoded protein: CSVPGTSGRAYADTQYF.

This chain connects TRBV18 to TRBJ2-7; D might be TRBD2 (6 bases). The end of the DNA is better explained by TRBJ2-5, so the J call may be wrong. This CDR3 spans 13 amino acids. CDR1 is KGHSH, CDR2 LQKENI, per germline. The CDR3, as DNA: TGTGCCAGCTCACCAGGGGAGGCAGAGACCCAGTACTTC. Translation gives CASSPGEAETQYF.

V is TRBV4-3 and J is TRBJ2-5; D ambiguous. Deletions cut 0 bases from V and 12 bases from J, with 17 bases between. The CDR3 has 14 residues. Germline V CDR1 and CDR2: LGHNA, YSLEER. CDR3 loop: CASSQEIFGPQEYF. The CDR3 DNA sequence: TGCGCCAGCAGCCAAGAAATTTTTGGTCCCCAGGAGTACTTC.

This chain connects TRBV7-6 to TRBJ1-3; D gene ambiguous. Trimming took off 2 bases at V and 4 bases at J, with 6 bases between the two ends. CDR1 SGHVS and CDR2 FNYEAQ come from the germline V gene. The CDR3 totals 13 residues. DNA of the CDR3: TGTGCCAGCAGCTTAACACAGGGAAACACCATATATTTT. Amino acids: CASSLTQGNTIYF.

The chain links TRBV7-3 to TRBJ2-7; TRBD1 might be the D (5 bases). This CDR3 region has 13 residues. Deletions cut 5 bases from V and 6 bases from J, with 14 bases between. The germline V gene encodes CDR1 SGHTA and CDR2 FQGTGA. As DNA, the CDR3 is TGTGCCAGCAGCCGACGCAGGGTTTGCGAGCAGTACTTC. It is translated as CASSRRRVCEQYF.

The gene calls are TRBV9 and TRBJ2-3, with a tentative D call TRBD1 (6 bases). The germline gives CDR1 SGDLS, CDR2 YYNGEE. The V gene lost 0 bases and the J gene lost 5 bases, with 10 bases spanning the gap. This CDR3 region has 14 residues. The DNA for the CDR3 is TGTGCCAGCAGCGTAGTGGGGGCTATAGATACGCAGTATTTT. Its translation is CASSVVGAIDTQYF.

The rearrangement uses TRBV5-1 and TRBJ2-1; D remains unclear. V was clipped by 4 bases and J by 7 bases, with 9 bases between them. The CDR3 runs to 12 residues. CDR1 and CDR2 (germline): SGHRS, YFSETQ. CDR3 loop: CASSPSGNEQFF. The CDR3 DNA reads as TGCGCCAGCAGCCCGTCCGGGAATGAGCAGTTCTTC.

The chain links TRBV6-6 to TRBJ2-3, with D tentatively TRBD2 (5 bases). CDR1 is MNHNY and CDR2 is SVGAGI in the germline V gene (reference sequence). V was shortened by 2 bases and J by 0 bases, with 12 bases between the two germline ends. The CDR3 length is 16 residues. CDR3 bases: TGTGCCAGCAGTTACCCCGGACTTGATAGCACAGATACGCAGTATTTT. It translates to CASSYPGLDSTDTQYF.

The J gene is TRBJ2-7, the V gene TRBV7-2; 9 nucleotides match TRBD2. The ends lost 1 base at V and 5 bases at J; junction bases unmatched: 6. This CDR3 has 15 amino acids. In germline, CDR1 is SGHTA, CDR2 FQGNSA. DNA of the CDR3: TGTGCCAGCAGCTTAGTAGCGGGGGTTGGAAACGAGCAGTACTTC. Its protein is CASSLVAGVGNEQYF.

The CDR3 sequence is CASSPGLAGANEQFF. The CDR3 coding sequence is TGTGCCAGCTCACCGGGCCTAGCGGGAGCGAATGAGCAGTTCTTC. V gene TRBV18 combines with J gene TRBJ2-1, with 10 positions matching TRBD2. Unmatched junction bases numbered 6, after V lost 3 bases and J lost 7 bases. The CDR3 consists of 15 residues. CDR1 KGHSH and CDR2 LQKENI come from the germline V gene.

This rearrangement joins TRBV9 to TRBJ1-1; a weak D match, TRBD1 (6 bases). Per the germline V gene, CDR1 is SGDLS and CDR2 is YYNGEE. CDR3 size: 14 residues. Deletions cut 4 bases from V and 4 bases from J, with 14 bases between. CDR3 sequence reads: CASSPWDTPTEAFF. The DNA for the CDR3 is TGTGCCAGCAGCCCGTGGGACACCCCCACTGAAGCTTTCTTT.

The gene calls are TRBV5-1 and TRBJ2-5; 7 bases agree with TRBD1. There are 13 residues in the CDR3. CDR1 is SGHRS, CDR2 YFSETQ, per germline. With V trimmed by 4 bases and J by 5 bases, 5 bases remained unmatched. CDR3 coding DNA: TGCGCCAGCAGCCGACAGGGTGATGAGACCCAGTACTTC. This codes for CASSRQGDETQYF.

In nucleotides, the CDR3 is TGTGCCTGGAGTGAGGCTCGGGGGGGCCGGGAGACCCAGTACTTC. As protein: CAWSEARGGRETQYF. V gene TRBV30 combines with J gene TRBJ2-5, with 8 bases that match TRBD2. The CDR3 contains 15 residues. Germline CDR1 and CDR2: GTSNPN and SVGIG (reference sequence). Trimming at V came to 1 base and at J to 5 bases, leaving 9 bases not matched to a gene. Combining the CDR3 with reference TRBV30 and TRBJ2-5 gives the whole variable domain SQTIHQWPATLVQPVGSPLSLECTVEGTSNPNLYWYRQAAGRGLQLLFYSVGIGQISSEVPQNLSASRPQDRQFILSSKKLLLSDSGFYLCAWSEARGGRETQYFGPGTRLLVL.